Included here is one TCR beta chain sequence, with context. Its antigen is still unknown. The protocol was immunoSEQ multiplex PCR, while the TCRdb copy is restricted to in-frame clones and leaves out a portion. The data contain tens of thousands of clones, 85% of them seen just once; the ten biggest clones take up about 0.49%. The sample belongs to a study of OX40 agonist ivuxolimab in advanced cancers. Background on the study: Therapy given before enrollment (anti-PD-1, anti-PD-L1 or anti-CTLA-4) was allowed, and roughly 41% had some. Overall study results and limits: Among T cells, CD8+ cells averaged more expanded clones than CD4+ cells.

Blood samples were obtained at baseline, cycle 4 day 1, and cycle 7 day 1. V was clipped by 6 bases and J by 3 bases; unmatched bases: 4. Germline V lookup: CDR1 MNHEY, CDR2 SVGAGI. This CDR3 contains 13 residues. Here the sequenced sample was CD4+ or CD8+ T cells sorted from blood, taken in a trial of the OX40 agonist ivuxolimab. The TCR comes from an adult with an advanced solid tumor such as melanoma, head and neck, liver or kidney cancer. J is TRBJ2-7 and V is TRBV6-5; 8 nucleotides align to TRBD2. CDR3 nucleotides: TGTGCCAGCAGGGGCGGGGGGCTCTACGAGCAGTACTTC. It translates to CASRGGGLYEQYF.